The 24 T cell receptor beta chains below were found in one sample sequenced in a study of CD8+ T cells in alopecia areata (dated by TCRdb to 2016 to 2018). Library preparation used the immunoSEQ multiplex PCR assay. To provide template for TCR sequencing, every sample had RNA extracted and reverse transcribed into cDNA. This is the immuneACCESS table as TCRdb keeps it, with only in-frame sequences that have V and J called. A part of the clones is gone; compared with another copy, unresolved V genes explain less than half, and the rest is unexplained. Counted in this sample were approximately 280,000 clones; roughly 60% of them appeared once. Around 1.8% of the sample rests with the top ten. The time point label for this specimen denotes: around 22 weeks on oral tofacitinib. Taken with the paper, the label for treatment or condition translates to: oral pan-JAK inhibitor, 5-10 mg twice daily. The sample in question was CD4+ T cells sorted from blood, obtained at week 24, from a patient treated with tofacitinib. The receptors derive from a human donor with alopecia areata.

This clone was picked up a small number of times. This chain links TRBV6-6 with TRBJ1-5, with TRBD1 matching over 7 bases. Germline CDR1 and CDR2: MNHNY and SVGAGI (reference sequence). This CDR3 is 11 amino acids long. With V trimmed by 10 bases and J by 5 bases, 2 bases remained unmatched. Written as DNA, the CDR3 is TGTGCCACCAGGGGGGATCAGCCCCAGCATTTT. Amino acid sequence: CATRGDQPQHF.

The chain is built from TRBV29-1 and TRBJ2-6, with 7 bases lining up with TRBD1. Germline assignment: CDR1 SQVTM and CDR2 ANQGSEA. After removal of 4 bases from V and 0 bases from J, the junction contained 12 bases not matched to a gene. The CDR3 covers 18 residues. The CDR3 reads CSVGPPRDRNSGANVLTF. The CDR3 DNA reads TGCAGCGTTGGGCCACCCAGGGACAGAAACTCTGGGGCCAACGTCCTGACTTTC.

The V gene is TRBV29-1, the J gene TRBJ1-1; no reliable D call. Trimming took off 6 bases at V and 1 base at J, with 9 bases between the two ends. Germline loops: CDR1 SQVTM, CDR2 ANQGSEA. This CDR3 has 12 amino acids. CDR3 nucleotide sequence: TGCAGCGTATATATCCGGAACACTGAAGCTTTCTTT. Amino acids: CSVYIRNTEAFF.

This clone was seen only a few times. J is TRBJ2-7 and V is TRBV6-5; D unresolved. Germline V gene lookup returns CDR1 MNHEY and CDR2 SVGAGI. The CDR3 sequence is 11 residues long. V lost 3 bases to trimming and J lost 3 bases, with 3 bases between them. The CDR3 nucleotides are TGTGCCAGCAGTTATCTCTACGAGCAGTACTTC. It is translated as CASSYLYEQYF.

V is TRBV29-1 and J is TRBJ1-2; 7 bases map to TRBD1. This CDR3 contains 16 residues. Germline V CDR1 and CDR2: SQVTM, ANQGSEA. V shed 4 bases, J shed 4 bases, and the junction held 15 bases outside the gene matches. The CDR3 is CSVVRDSHNPFYGYTF. For the CDR3, the DNA is TGCAGCGTTGTGAGGGACAGCCACAATCCGTTCTATGGCTACACCTTC.

This sequence joins TRBV6-1 and TRBJ1-6, with 10 positions matching TRBD1. The CDR3 covers 15 residues. CDR1 and CDR2 (germline): MNHNS, SASEGT. V lost 2 bases to trimming and J lost 9 bases; unmatched junction nucleotides: 4. The CDR3 bases are TGTGCCAGCAGTGAACTTGGGACAGGGGCTTCACCCCTCCACTTT. Translating gives CASSELGTGASPLHF.

The genes are TRBV28 and TRBJ2-2; a possible D gene is TRBD1 (6 bases). Germline CDR1 is MDHEN and CDR2 is SYDVKM. Trimming took 7 bases from V and 1 from J, leaving 10 bases between them. The length of the CDR3 is 14 residues. CDR3 sequence reads: CASMTGQNTGELFF. CDR3 DNA: TGTGCCAGCATGACAGGACAGAACACCGGGGAGCTGTTTTTT.

The chain employs TRBV7-9 and TRBJ1-1; D possibly corresponds to TRBD1 (5 bases). Deletions cut 8 bases from V and 6 bases from J, with 13 bases between. The CDR3 totals 12 residues. Germline CDR1 SEHNR, CDR2 FQNEAQ (reference sequence). The CDR3 spells CASRPGKAEAFF. The CDR3 DNA reads TGTGCCAGCCGTCCAGGGAAGGCTGAAGCTTTCTTT.

CDR3 loop: CASSHPRDRGRNSPLHF. The CDR3 DNA sequence: TGTGCCAGCAGCCATCCCCGGGACAGGGGCCGCAATTCACCCCTCCACTTT. The genes are TRBV28 and TRBJ1-6; TRBD1 matches 10 bases. Germline values: CDR1 MDHEN, CDR2 SYDVKM. The J segment lost 7 bases and the V segment lost 6 bases, leaving 12 bases of the junction unmatched. CDR3 size: 17 residues.

The V gene is TRBV27, the J gene TRBJ1-6; D not resolved. The germline gives CDR1 MNHEY, CDR2 SMNVEV (reference sequence). This CDR3 comprises 12 residues. V lost 3 bases to trimming and J lost 10 bases, with 7 bases between them. CDR3 protein: CASSLTSSPLHF. CDR3 sequence (DNA): TGTGCCAGCAGTTTGACCAGCTCACCCCTCCACTTT.

The rearrangement joins TRBV30 to TRBJ2-3; D is unclear. Germline V gives CDR1 GTSNPN, CDR2 SVGIG (reference sequence). This CDR3 contains 15 residues. V was shortened by 0 bases and J by 1 base, with 11 bases between the two germline ends. This chain's CDR3 is CAWSVLSPGTDTQYF. DNA of the CDR3: TGTGCCTGGAGTGTATTGAGTCCTGGCACAGATACGCAGTATTTT.

This clone was seen only a few times. The DNA for the CDR3 is TGTGCCAGCAGTGAACTTCTGACCACCTCCTACGAGCAGTACTTC. The encoded protein is CASSELLTTSYEQYF. The gene calls are TRBV28 and TRBJ2-7; no firm D call. This CDR3 comprises 15 residues. V was clipped by 5 bases and J by 0 bases, with 14 bases between them. In germline, CDR1 is MDHEN, CDR2 SYDVKM.

The rearrangement uses TRBV30 and TRBJ2-2, with 7 bases identical to TRBD1. CDR3 length: 14 amino acids. Losses at the gene ends were 4 bases for V and 7 bases for J; bases not matched to a gene: 9. Looked up from germline, CDR1 is GTSNPN and CDR2 is SVGIG (reference sequence). CDR3 sequence: CAWTPTGLGGELFF. CDR3 DNA sequence: TGTGCCTGGACGCCGACAGGGTTGGGCGGGGAGCTGTTTTTT. The full variable domain, its missing parts supplied by reference TRBV30 and TRBJ2-2, is SQTIHQWPATLVQPVGSPLSLECTVEGTSNPNLYWYRQAAGRGLQLLFYSVGIGQISSEVPQNLSASRPQDRQFILSSKKLLLSDSGFYLCAWTPTGLGGELFFGEGSRLTVL.

The chain employs TRBV4-1 and TRBJ1-2, with D possibly TRBD1 on 6 matching bases. The CDR3 spans 15 residues. Germline V gene data show CDR1 as MGHRA and CDR2 as YSYEKL. V was clipped by 2 bases and J by 2 bases, with 12 bases between them. CDR3 residues: CASSQPTGQNYGYTF. The CDR3 nucleotides read TGCGCCAGCAGCCAACCCACAGGGCAGAACTATGGCTACACCTTC.

V is TRBV10-3 and J is TRBJ2-5, with 9 bases lining up with TRBD2. V shed 4 bases, J shed 3 bases, and the junction held 3 bases outside the gene matches. Germline-derived CDR1 and CDR2 are ENHRY and SYGVKD. This CDR3 spans 14 amino acids. The CDR3 loop is CAISGGLAEETQYF. CDR3 DNA: TGTGCCATCAGTGGGGGACTAGCAGAAGAGACCCAGTACTTC.

The V and J genes are TRBV7-3 and TRBJ2-7, with TRBD1 matching 9 bases. V lost 5 bases, J lost 6 bases, and 5 bases stayed unmatched. The germline gives CDR1 SGHTA, CDR2 FQGTGA. The CDR3 consists of 13 residues. The CDR3: CASSNTGGGEQYF. As DNA, the CDR3 is TGTGCCAGCAGCAATACAGGGGGCGGCGAGCAGTACTTC.

The chain uses TRBV6-5 and TRBJ2-7, with 10 nucleotides matching TRBD1. The germline V gene has CDR1 MNHEY and CDR2 SVGAGI. The CDR3 extends over 14 amino acids. Trimming at V came to 5 bases and at J to 4 bases, leaving 5 bases not matched to a gene. For the CDR3, the DNA is TGTGCCAGCAGTGCCTGGGACAGGGGATACGAGCAGTACTTC. The encoded protein is CASSAWDRGYEQYF.

This sequence joins TRBV7-9 and TRBJ2-2, with 8 positions matching TRBD2. V lost 4 bases and J lost 13; bases outside the gene matches: 5. Germline V gene data show CDR1 as SEHNR and CDR2 as FQNEAQ (reference sequence). The CDR3 has 12 amino acids. This CDR3 is CASSYGTRALFF. In DNA form, the CDR3 reads TGTGCCAGCAGCTACGGGACTAGGGCGCTGTTTTTT. The whole variable domain, filled in from reference TRBV7-9 and TRBJ2-2, reads DTGVSQNPRHKITKRGQNVTFRCDPISEHNRLYWYRQTLGQGPEFLTYFQNEAQLEKSRLLSDRFSAERPKGSFSTLEIQRTEQGDSAMYLCASSYGTRALFFGEGSRLTVL.

The chain has TRBV30 and TRBJ2-2, with a weak D call TRBD2 (6 bases). The CDR3 has 14 amino acids. Trimming removed 3 bases at V and 2 bases at J, with 10 bases between. Germline V gene lookup returns CDR1 GTSNPN and CDR2 SVGIG (reference sequence). CDR3 sequence reads: CAWRTAGNTGELFF. The DNA of the CDR3 is TGTGCCTGGAGGACAGCGGGTAACACCGGGGAGCTGTTTTTT. The whole variable domain, remainder taken from reference TRBV30 and TRBJ2-2, is SQTIHQWPATLVQPVGSPLSLECTVEGTSNPNLYWYRQAAGRGLQLLFYSVGIGQISSEVPQNLSASRPQDRQFILSSKKLLLSDSGFYLCAWRTAGNTGELFFGEGSRLTVL.

This clone was seen a few times. The chain uses TRBV2 and TRBJ1-6; D not resolved. CDR1 is SNHLY and CDR2 is FYNNEI in the germline V gene. Trimming pared 8 bases from V and 8 bases from J, leaving 19 bases between. There are 15 residues in the CDR3. The CDR3 here is CASSGGRIGDSPLHF. The CDR3, as DNA: TGTGCCAGCTCAGGTGGGCGGATCGGGGATTCACCCCTCCACTTT. The full variable domain, with the rest looked up from reference TRBV2 and TRBJ1-6, is EPEVTQTPSHQVTQMGQEVILRCVPISNHLYFYWYRQILGQKVEFLVSFYNNEISEKSEIFDDQFSVERPDGSNFTLKIRSTKLEDSAMYFCASSGGRIGDSPLHFGNGTRLTVT.

As regards this clone: The same CDR3 arises from other DNA sequences in this sample as well. The V call is TRBV30, the J call TRBJ1-2; D is ambiguous. Trimming stripped 0 bases from V and 3 bases from J, with 5 bases between. There are 12 residues in the CDR3. Germline CDR1 and CDR2: GTSNPN and SVGIG (reference sequence). The CDR3 spells CAWSVLYYGYTF. The CDR3 coding sequence is TGTGCCTGGAGTGTACTATACTATGGCTACACCTTC.

Only a few counts were recorded for this clone. This chain uses TRBV7-9 with TRBJ1-2; D is possibly TRBD1 (5 bases). CDR1 is SEHNR and CDR2 is FQNEAQ in the germline V gene (reference sequence). The V gene lost 5 bases and the J gene lost 1 base, with 8 bases spanning the gap. The length of the CDR3 is 13 residues. CDR3 in amino acids: CASSRQNNYGYTF. CDR3 DNA sequence: TGTGCCAGCAGCCGACAGAATAACTATGGCTACACCTTC.

The rearrangement joins TRBV6-1 to TRBJ2-5; no definite D call. The CDR3 runs to 12 residues. V shed 2 bases and J shed 4 bases, with 5 bases lying between them. Germline CDR1 is MNHNS and CDR2 is SASEGT. The CDR3 loop is CASSEPPETQYF. DNA for the CDR3: TGTGCCAGCAGTGAACCCCCAGAGACCCAGTACTTC.

The CDR3 here is CASSLSSNEQFF. The CDR3 DNA is TGTGCCAGCAGCTTAAGTTCTAATGAGCAGTTCTTC. J is TRBJ2-1 and V is TRBV7-6; D gene unclear. Germline values: CDR1 SGHVS, CDR2 FNYEAQ. The CDR3 runs to 12 residues. V gave up 2 bases and J gave up 7 bases, with 6 bases separating them.